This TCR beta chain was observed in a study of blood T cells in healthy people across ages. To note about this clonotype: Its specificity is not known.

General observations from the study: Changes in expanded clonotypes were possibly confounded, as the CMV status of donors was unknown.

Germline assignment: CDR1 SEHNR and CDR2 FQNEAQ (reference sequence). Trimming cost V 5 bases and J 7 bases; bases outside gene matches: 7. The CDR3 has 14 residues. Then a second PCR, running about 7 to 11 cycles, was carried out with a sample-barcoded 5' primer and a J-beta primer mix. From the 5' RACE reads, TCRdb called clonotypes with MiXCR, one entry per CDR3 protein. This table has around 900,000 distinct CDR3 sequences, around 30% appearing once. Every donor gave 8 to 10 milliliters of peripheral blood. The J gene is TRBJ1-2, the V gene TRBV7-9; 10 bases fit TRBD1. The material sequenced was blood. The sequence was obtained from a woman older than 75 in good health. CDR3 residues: CASSPGTGDRGYTF. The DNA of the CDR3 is TGTGCCAGCAGCCCCGGGACAGGGGATCGTGGCTACACCTTC.